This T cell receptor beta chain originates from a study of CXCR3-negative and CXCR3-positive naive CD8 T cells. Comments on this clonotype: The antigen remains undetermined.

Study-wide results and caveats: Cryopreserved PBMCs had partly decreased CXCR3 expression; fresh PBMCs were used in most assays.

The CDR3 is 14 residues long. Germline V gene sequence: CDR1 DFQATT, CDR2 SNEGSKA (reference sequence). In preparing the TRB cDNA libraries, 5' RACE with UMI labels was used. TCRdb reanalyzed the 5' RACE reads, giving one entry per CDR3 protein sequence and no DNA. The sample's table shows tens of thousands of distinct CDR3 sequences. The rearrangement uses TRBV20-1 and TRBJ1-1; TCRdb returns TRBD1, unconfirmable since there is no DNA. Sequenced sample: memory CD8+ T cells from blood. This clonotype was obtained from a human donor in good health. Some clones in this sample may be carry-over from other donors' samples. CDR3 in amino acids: CSARAPDRWTEAFF.